This T cell receptor (beta chain) is from a study of T cells in Graves' hyperthyroidism and ophthalmopathy (dated by TCRdb to between 2019 and 2020). With regard to the full study: Peripheral blood samples were taken at the time of initial diagnosis, prior to any treatment. To identify TCR V-J signatures that set the groups apart, the researchers used a discovery cohort of 100 patients, made up of 43 with Graves' ophthalmopathy and about 55 with stable Graves' hyperthyroidism. Prospective prediction of ophthalmopathy was tested in an independent validation cohort of fewer than 20 hyperthyroidism patients and 17 patients who later progressed to ophthalmopathy. The 80 to 100 discovery patients were randomly divided into training and test sets at a 7:3 ratio. Thyroid tissue and blood T-cell repertoires from over 5 Graves' hyperthyroidism patients were also compared in the study. Following sampling, methimazole starting at 30 mg daily was given to hyperthyroidism patients, and high-dose intravenous methylprednisolone was given to ophthalmopathy patients. The paper reports TCR Vbeta CDR3 sequencing of roughly 140 peripheral blood samples: around 45 ophthalmopathy, fewer than 80 hyperthyroidism and approximately 17 progressor patients. The investigation overall reported the following: During validation, the model predicted progression to ophthalmopathy a median of approximately 6 months ahead of onset, with 60% to 71% sensitivity and around 72% specificity. Most expanded thyroid clonotypes (frequency above 0.001) were also found in blood, which suggests that blood repertoires may mirror thyroid immune responses. Sample size was not statistically predetermined, and blinding of investigators to group allocation was not performed. In cross-validation, a model built on a 13 V-J signature told ophthalmopathy apart from stable hyperthyroidism with approximately 90% sensitivity and roughly 82% specificity, and in testing the same model reached 80%/75%.

Hyperthyroidism patients were newly diagnosed, had a disease duration of under 2 months, and were aged 18 to 65 years. The study excluded patients with uncontrolled infections, other autoimmune diseases, pregnancy or lactation. Diagnoses relied on clinical symptoms, serum thyroxine and TRAb, thyroid ultrasound and orbital computed tomography. Blood from progressor patients was drawn when they were first diagnosed with hyperthyroidism, before any ophthalmopathy symptoms appeared. PBMCs were isolated from roughly 10 ml of fresh peripheral blood by Ficoll-Paque density gradient centrifugation. Patients classed as progressors first received a Graves' hyperthyroidism diagnosis and then went on to develop ophthalmopathy during follow-up. Total RNA was extracted using Trizol reagent, and RNA quality was assessed on an Agilent 2100 Bioanalyzer. This clonotype occurred many times. The specificity of this receptor is unknown. One base away there is no much larger clone; base qualities are not given.

V lost 1 base and J lost 7 bases; the stretch between them is 5 bases long. The CDR3, cysteine through phenylalanine, is 12 amino acids long. Kept here is only the CDR3 DNA, which spans 36 bases and is read in frame from base 1. TCR beta CDR3 regions were amplified from RNA transcripts. A first-round RT-PCR of the TCR CDR3 used the HTBI primer set with the Qiagen OneStep RT-PCR kit. Libraries were constructed in a second round of multiplex PCR, after which size selection and purification were performed. Sequencing of the libraries was done on an Illumina HiSeq2000 using paired-end 100 bp reads. The source study handled its data this way. SOAPnuke was used to process the raw data, removing reads that contained adapters or uncalled bases, had a mean Phred below 15, or lacked an exact match to the constant primer or identifier. COPE v1.2.5 was used to merge the high-quality paired reads, and each unique nucleotide sequence was defined as a clonotype. MiTCR v1.1 was used to align clonotypes to the IMGT TRBV, TRBD and TRBJ reference segments. Only V-J combinations with frequency above 0.0001, covering about 99% of repertoires, were analysed. A TCS score was defined as the ratio between F50 (clonal expansion) and ExV (chaos), using BLOSUM62-based TCRdist between CDR3 peptides within each V-J. Welch's t-statistics and random forest reduced around 550 V-J features to 10 to 15, which were used in a naive Bayes classifier (R e1071). TCRdb reanalyzed the raw reads on its own, using fastp at Q25 for trimming and MiXCR for clone calling, and kept in-frame beta chains. One record per CDR3 amino acid sequence lists the most common genes and DNA. TCRdb, not the original authors, processed these V and J calls. Present in this sample are about 280,000 distinct CDR3 sequences, 20% to 30% of which were seen just once. The top ten constitute approximately 30% of the sample.

Recombination joined TRBV12-3 or TRBV12-4 with TRBJ1-5; the D gene assignment is ambiguous. The source material was blood. This TCR was recovered from a man between 35 and 55 years old with Graves' hyperthyroidism that later progressed to Graves' ophthalmopathy. The CDR3 region has the sequence CASSLGFQPQHF. In nucleotide form, the sequence is TGTGCCAGCAGTTTAGGGTTCCAGCCCCAGCATTTT.